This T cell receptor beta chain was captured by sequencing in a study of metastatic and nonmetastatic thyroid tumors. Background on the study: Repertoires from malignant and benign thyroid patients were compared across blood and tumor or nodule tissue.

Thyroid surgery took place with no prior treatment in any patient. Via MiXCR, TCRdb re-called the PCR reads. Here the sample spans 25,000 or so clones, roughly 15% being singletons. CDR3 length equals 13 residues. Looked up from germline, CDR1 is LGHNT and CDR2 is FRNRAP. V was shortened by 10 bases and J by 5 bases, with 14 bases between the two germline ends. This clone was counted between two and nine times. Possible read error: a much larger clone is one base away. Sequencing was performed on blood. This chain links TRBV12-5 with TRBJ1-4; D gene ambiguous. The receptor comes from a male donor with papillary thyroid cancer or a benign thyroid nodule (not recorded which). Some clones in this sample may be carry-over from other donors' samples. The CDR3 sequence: CAIQGGYNEKLFF. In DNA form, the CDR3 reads TGTGCTATTCAAGGAGGGTACAATGAAAAACTGTTTTTT.